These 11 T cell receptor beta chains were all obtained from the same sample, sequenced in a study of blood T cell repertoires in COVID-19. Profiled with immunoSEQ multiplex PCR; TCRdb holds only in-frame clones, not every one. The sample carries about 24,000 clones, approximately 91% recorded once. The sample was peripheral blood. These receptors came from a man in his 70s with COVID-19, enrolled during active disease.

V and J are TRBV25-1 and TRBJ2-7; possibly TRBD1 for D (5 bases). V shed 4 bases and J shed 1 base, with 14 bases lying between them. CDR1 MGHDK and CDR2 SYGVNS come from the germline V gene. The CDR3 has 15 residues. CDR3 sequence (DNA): TGTGCCAGCAGTGGTGTCTGGGGCCATTCCTACGAGCAGTACTTC. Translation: CASSGVWGHSYEQYF.

The DNA for the CDR3 is TGTGCCAGCAGCTTGGACCCGCGGGGGGGCTGGGACACCGGGGAGCTGTTTTTT. Its protein is CASSLDPRGGWDTGELFF. The chain uses TRBV5-6 and TRBJ2-2, with TRBD2 matching over 9 bases. V lost 0 bases, J lost 3 bases, and 9 bases stayed unmatched. Per the germline V gene, CDR1 is SGHDT and CDR2 is YYEEEE. This CDR3 region has 18 residues.

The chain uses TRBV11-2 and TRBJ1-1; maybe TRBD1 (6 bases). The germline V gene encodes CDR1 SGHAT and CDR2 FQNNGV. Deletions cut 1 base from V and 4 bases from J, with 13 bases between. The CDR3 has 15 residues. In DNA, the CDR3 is TGTGCCAGCAGCTTAGCAGGGGCCTCCTCCACTGAAGCTTTCTTT. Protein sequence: CASSLAGASSTEAFF.

CDR3 region: CASTRDRGKKQYF. The CDR3 coding sequence is TGCGCCAGCACTCGAGACAGGGGCAAGAAGCAGTACTTC. V usage is TRBV5-1 and J usage is TRBJ2-7; 8 nucleotides align to TRBD1. The CDR3 extends over 13 amino acids. J was trimmed by 8 bases and V by 6 bases; bases with no gene match: 10. The germline V gene encodes CDR1 SGHRS and CDR2 YFSETQ. The complete variable domain, with remaining parts taken from reference TRBV5-1 and TRBJ2-7, reads KAGVTQTPRYLIKTRGQQVTLSCSPISGHRSVSWYQQTPGQGLQFLFEYFSETQRNKGNFPGRFSGRQFSNSRSEMNVSTLELGDSALYLCASTRDRGKKQYFGPGTRLTVT.

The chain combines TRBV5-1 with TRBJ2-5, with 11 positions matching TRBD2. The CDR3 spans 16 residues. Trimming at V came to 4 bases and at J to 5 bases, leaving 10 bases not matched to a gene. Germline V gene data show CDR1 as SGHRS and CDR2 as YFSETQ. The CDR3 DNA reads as TGCGCCAGCAGCCGTATGAGACTAGCGGGATGGGAGACCCAGTACTTC. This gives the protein CASSRMRLAGWETQYF. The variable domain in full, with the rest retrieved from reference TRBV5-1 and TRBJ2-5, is KAGVTQTPRYLIKTRGQQVTLSCSPISGHRSVSWYQQTPGQGLQFLFEYFSETQRNKGNFPGRFSGRQFSNSRSEMNVSTLELGDSALYLCASSRMRLAGWETQYFGPGTRLLVL.

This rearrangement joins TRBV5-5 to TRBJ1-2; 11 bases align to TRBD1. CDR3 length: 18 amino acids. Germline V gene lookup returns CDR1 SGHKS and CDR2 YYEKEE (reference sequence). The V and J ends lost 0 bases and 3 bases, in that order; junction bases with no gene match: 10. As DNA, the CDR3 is TGTGCCAGCAGCTTGGGGCCGGGACAGGGGGGATTTGACTATGGCTACACCTTC. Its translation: CASSLGPGQGGFDYGYTF.

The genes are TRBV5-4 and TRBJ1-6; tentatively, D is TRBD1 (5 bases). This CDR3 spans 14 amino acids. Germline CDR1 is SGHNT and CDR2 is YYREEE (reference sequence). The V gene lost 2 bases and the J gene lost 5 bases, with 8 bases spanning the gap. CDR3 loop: CASSLQANNSPLHF. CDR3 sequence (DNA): TGTGCCAGCAGCTTACAGGCGAATAATTCACCCCTCCACTTT.

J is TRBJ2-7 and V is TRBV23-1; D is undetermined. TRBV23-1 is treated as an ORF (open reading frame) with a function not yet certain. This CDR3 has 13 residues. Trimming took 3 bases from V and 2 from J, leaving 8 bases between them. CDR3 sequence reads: CASSHTATYEQYF. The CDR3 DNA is TGCGCCAGCAGTCACACAGCTACCTACGAGCAGTACTTC.

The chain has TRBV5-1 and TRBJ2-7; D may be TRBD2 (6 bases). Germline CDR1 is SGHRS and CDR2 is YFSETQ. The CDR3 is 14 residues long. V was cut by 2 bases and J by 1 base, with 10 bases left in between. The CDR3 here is CASSLAGGSYEQYF. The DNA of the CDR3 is TGCGCCAGCAGCTTAGCGGGTGGATCCTACGAGCAGTACTTC.

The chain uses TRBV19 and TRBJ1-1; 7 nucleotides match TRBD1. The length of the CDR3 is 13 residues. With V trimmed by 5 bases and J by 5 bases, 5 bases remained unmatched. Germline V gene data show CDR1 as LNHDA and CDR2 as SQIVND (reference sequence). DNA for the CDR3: TGTGCCAGTAGTGCGACAGGGAGGACTGAAGCTTTCTTT. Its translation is CASSATGRTEAFF.

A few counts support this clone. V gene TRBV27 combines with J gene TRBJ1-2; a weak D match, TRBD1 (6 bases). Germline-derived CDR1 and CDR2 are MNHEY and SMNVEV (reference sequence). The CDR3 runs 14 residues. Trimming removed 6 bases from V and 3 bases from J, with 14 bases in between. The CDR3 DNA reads TGTGCCAGCAGGCTACAGGGTGGCTACTATGGCTACACCTTC. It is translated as CASRLQGGYYGYTF.